This T cell receptor beta chain stems from a study of shared clonotypes between healthy human individuals. Whole-study findings and limits: Naive CD4 clonotype sharing across four donors was about 5%.

Of note for this clone: Its antigen is not known.

The V and J ends lost 5 bases and 4 bases, in that order; junction bases with no gene match: 2. The CDR3 spans 14 residues. Per the germline V gene, CDR1 is MNHEY and CDR2 is SVGAGI. At a deep level, the assay was run. It was across several immunoSEQ plates that each subset's genomic DNA was evenly split. Sequencing was performed with immunoSEQ multiplex PCR; in TCRdb, only in-frame clones are kept and a portion is missing. The sample has some 1.4 million clones; approximately 97% are singletons. This receptor was identified in a man aged 30 to 39 in good health. The material sequenced was naive CD4+ T cells sorted from blood. The subset was: CD45RA+ positively selected. The chain couples TRBV6-5 to TRBJ2-3, with 11 bases lining up with TRBD2. The CDR3 sequence is CASSVGLAADTQYF. The CDR3 region has the DNA TGTGCCAGCAGTGTGGGACTAGCGGCAGATACGCAGTATTTT.